This T cell receptor (beta chain) was captured by sequencing in a study of early T cells in non-severe SARS-CoV-2 infection. Across the study: The input, bulk RNA from unsorted whole blood, was sequenced, and chains were unpaired. Study-wide results and limits: Lookups in VDJdb leaned toward anti-spike CD8 responses and missed private and CD4 specificities.

CDR3 length equals 16 residues. The V segment lost 5 bases and the J segment 4 bases; nucleotides outside the gene matches: 7. Tagging with unique molecular identifiers was applied to individual cDNA molecules. A single record per CDR3 protein comes from TCRdb applying MiXCR to the 5' RACE reads. The top ten clones hold about 3.9% of a sample with tens of thousands of distinct CDR3 sequences, less than 5.5% of them seen once. This clonotype was recorded many times. What it binds is not known. The specimen sequenced was whole blood. The source of this sequence is an adult who was a healthcare worker with PCR-confirmed SARS-CoV-2 infection or an uninfected control (not recorded which). The chain is built from TRBV12-3 or TRBV12-4 and TRBJ2-2, with 10 bases aligning to TRBD1. The CDR3, as DNA: TGTGCCAGCAGTCCCGGGACAGGGGTGGGCACCGGGGAGCTGTTTTTT. Protein sequence: CASSPGTGVGTGELFF.